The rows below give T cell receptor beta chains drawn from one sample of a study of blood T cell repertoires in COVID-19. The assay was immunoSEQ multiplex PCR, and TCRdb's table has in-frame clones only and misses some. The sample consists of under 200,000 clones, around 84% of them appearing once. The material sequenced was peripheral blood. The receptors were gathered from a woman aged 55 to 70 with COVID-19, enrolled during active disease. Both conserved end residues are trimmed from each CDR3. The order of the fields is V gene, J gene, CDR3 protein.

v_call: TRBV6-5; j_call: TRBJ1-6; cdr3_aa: ASKGLLNSPLH
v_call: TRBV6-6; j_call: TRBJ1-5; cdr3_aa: ASMPPGGSNQPQH
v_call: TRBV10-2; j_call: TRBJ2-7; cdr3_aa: ASIPEGFSYEQY
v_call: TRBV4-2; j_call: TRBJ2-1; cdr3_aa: ASSQVRRSAYEQF
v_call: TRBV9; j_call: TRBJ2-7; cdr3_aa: ASSGTSGFLPTEQY
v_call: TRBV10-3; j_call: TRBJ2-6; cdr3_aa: AIRDSSGANVLT
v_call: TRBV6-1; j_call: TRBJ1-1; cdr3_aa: ASSDGSGQIMNTEAF
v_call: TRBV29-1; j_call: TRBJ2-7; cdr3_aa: SVGAGGTSYEQY
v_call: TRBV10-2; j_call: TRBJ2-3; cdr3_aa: ATGQPRGTDTQY
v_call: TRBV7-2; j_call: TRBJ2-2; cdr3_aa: ASSFRAGGGELF
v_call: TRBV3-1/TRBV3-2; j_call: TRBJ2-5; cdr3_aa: ASSRDVQGFQETQY
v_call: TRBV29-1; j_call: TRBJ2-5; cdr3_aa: SAMRTARETQY
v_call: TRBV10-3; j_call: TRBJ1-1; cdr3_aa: AISETGGNEAF
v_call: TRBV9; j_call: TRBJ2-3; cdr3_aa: ASSTTQEDTQY
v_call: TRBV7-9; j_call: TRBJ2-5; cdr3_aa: ASSLVSSGTFETQY
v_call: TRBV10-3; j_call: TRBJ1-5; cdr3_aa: ATSDREDQPQH
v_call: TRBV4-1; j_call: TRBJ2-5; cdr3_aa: ASSQEGLAGVETQY
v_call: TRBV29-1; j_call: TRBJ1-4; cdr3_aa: SARHPRNEKLF
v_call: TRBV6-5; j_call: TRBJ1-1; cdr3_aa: AAGRLNTEAF
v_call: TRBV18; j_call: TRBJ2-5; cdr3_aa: ASSPSVGSETQY
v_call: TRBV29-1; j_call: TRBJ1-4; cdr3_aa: SAFETGGMRRGEKLF
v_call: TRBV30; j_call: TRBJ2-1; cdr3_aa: AWNGDYNEQF
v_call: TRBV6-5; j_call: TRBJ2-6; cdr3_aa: ASRIGASGANVLT